One and the same sample provided the 13 T cell receptor beta chains below, sequenced in a study of brain T cells in children with intractable seizures. Described time point: blood from clinic visit 5 months post-surgery; TSC patient then seizure free. Repertoires were generated with immunoSEQ multiplex PCR, while TCRdb's copy carries only in-frame clones and drops some. The sample comprises hundreds of thousands of clones, over 85% of which are singletons, and 5.7% rests with the top ten. Specimen: peripheral blood, collected about 5 months after surgery. Source of these receptors: a boy under two years old with tuberous sclerosis and intractable seizures.

The chain is built from TRBV14 and TRBJ2-7; no reliable D call. V lost 0 bases, J lost 4 bases, and 19 bases lay in between. CDR1 and CDR2 (germline): SGHDN, FVKESK. The CDR3 contains 17 residues. The CDR3 loop reads CASSQDSILNPPYEQYF. The CDR3 coding sequence is TGTGCCAGCAGCCAAGACAGCATCCTAAACCCACCTTACGAGCAGTACTTC.

The chain joins TRBV19 to TRBJ2-1; 12 nucleotides align to TRBD2. With 5 bases clipped from V and 3 bases from J, the junction kept 5 bases outside the gene matches. The CDR3 totals 16 residues. Germline CDR1 reads LNHDA; CDR2 reads SQIVND (reference sequence). Here the CDR3 DNA reads TGTGCCAGTAGTGTCGGACTAGCGGGGAACTACAATGAGCAGTTCTTC. This sequence encodes CASSVGLAGNYNEQFF. Full variable domain (remainder filled in from reference TRBV19 and TRBJ2-1): DGGITQSPKYLFRKEGQNVTLSCEQNLNHDAMYWYRQDPGQGLRLIYYSQIVNDFQKGDIAEGYSVSREKKESFPLTVTSAQKNPTAFYLCASSVGLAGNYNEQFFGPGTRLTVL.

CDR3 in amino acids: CAPTPLDREISNQPQHF. In nucleotides, the CDR3 is TGTGCCCCAACCCCCCTGGACAGGGAGATTAGCAATCAGCCCCAGCATTTT. The chain employs TRBV24-1 and TRBJ1-5, with 8 nucleotides matching TRBD1. The V and J ends lost 12 bases and 0 bases, in that order; junction bases with no gene match: 15. Germline CDR1 and CDR2: KGHDR and SFDVKD. The CDR3 totals 17 residues.

The chain recombines TRBV28 with TRBJ1-1; D uncertain. V lost 10 bases and J 0 bases, leaving 9 bases between the germline ends. The CDR3 has 12 amino acids. The germline V gene encodes CDR1 MDHEN and CDR2 SYDVKM. The DNA for the CDR3 is TGTGCCAACTCAGCTTTGAACACTGAAGCTTTCTTT. It translates to CANSALNTEAFF.

The chain carries TRBV29-1 and TRBJ2-7; D is possibly TRBD2 (5 bases). V lost 2 bases, J lost 0 bases, and 11 bases lay in between. CDR1 is SQVTM, CDR2 ANQGSEA, per germline. The CDR3 spans 14 residues. CDR3 DNA: TGCAGCGTTGAACTAGCAGCAGACTCCTACGAGCAGTACTTC. It translates to CSVELAADSYEQYF.

This chain connects TRBV10-3 to TRBJ2-7, with 8 nucleotides matching TRBD2. V was pared by 10 bases and J by 0 bases, with 11 bases of the junction left unmatched. CDR1 and CDR2 from the germline V gene are ENHRY and SYGVKD. This CDR3 is 15 amino acids long. CDR3 sequence (DNA): TGTGCCAGCCGGGGAGCGGGGGTGAGCTCCTACGAGCAGTACTTC. Amino acid sequence: CASRGAGVSSYEQYF.

The genes are TRBV7-3 and TRBJ2-7; TRBD1 aligns across 9 bases. Germline V lookup: CDR1 SGHTA, CDR2 FQGTGA. J gave up 6 bases and V 1 base, and 4 bases lay outside the gene matches. CDR3 length equals 14 residues. The CDR3 sequence is CASSLIGTGSEQYF. The CDR3 coding sequence is TGTGCCAGCAGCTTAATAGGGACAGGGTCCGAGCAGTACTTC.

This clone was seen once. The chain carries TRBV2 and TRBJ2-5; D unclear. This CDR3 has 12 amino acids. Trimming stripped 1 base from V and 9 bases from J, with 9 bases between. Germline V gives CDR1 SNHLY, CDR2 FYNNEI. CDR3 sequence: CASSEVGRAQYF. The CDR3 DNA follows: TGTGCCAGCAGTGAAGTAGGAAGGGCCCAGTACTTC.

The rearrangement joins TRBV6-9 to TRBJ1-6, with no clear D. The germline V and J ends were trimmed by 4 bases and 6 bases, with 16 bases remaining between them. Germline V lookup: CDR1 MNHGY, CDR2 SVAAGI. The CDR3 contains 16 residues. Written as DNA, the CDR3 is TGTGCCAGCAGTTTGACCCCCCAGAGATCTAATTCACCCCTCCACTTT. Its translation is CASSLTPQRSNSPLHF.

The chain joins TRBV27 to TRBJ2-7, with 9 bases that match TRBD1. The germline CDR1 and CDR2 sequences are MNHEY and SMNVEV (reference sequence). This CDR3 has 17 residues. The V gene end was trimmed by 5 bases and the J gene end by 3 bases; junction bases not matched to a gene: 14. DNA for the CDR3: TGTGCCAGCAGTCCAAGACCCACCGGGACAGGGTACTACGAGCAGTACTTC. Amino acid sequence: CASSPRPTGTGYYEQYF.

The CDR3 region is CATSDPKEGKNIQYF. Here the CDR3 DNA reads TGTGCCACCAGTGACCCAAAAGAAGGTAAAAACATTCAGTACTTC. The genes are TRBV24-1 and TRBJ2-4; no clear D gene. CDR1 is KGHDR, CDR2 SFDVKD, per germline. V was shortened by 4 bases and J by 4 bases, with 13 bases between the two germline ends. The CDR3 sequence is 15 residues long.

V usage is TRBV5-4 and J usage is TRBJ1-2; a weak D match, TRBD1 (5 bases). CDR3 size: 13 residues. Germline V gives CDR1 SGHNT, CDR2 YYREEE (reference sequence). The germline V and J ends were trimmed by 7 bases and 8 bases, with 18 bases remaining between them. Here the CDR3 reads CASRQALKGGYTF. The CDR3 nucleotides read TGTGCCAGCCGCCAGGCCCTTAAGGGGGGCTACACCTTC.

The gene calls are TRBV2 and TRBJ2-7; TRBD1 matches 7 bases. The CDR3 length is 15 residues. V dropped 4 bases and J dropped 1; count of bases not matched to a gene: 7. CDR1 and CDR2 from the germline V gene are SNHLY and FYNNEI. The CDR3 here is CASSVRGDRSYEQYF. The CDR3 bases are TGTGCCAGCAGTGTTAGAGGGGACAGATCCTACGAGCAGTACTTC.